The source of this T cell receptor (beta chain) is a study of CD8 T cells in Susac syndrome. Study-level results: The study recognized that the number of individuals in its TCR sequencing and HLA analysis was relatively small.

V gave up 3 bases and J gave up 3 bases, with 8 bases separating them. Looked up from germline, CDR1 is PRHDT and CDR2 is FYEKMQ (reference sequence). The CDR3 totals 13 residues. The multiple sclerosis controls consisted of treatment-naive patients with relapsing-remitting disease, either stable or active. With respect to this clonotype: Its matching antigen is unknown.

RNA totalling about 0.45 to 1 ug underwent reverse transcription with random hexamers. Across 54 Vbeta and 13 Jbeta, immunoSEQ multiplex PCR amplified TCR beta CDR3. Each CDR3 protein gets one entry after TCRdb re-called the immunoSEQ multiplex PCR reads with MiXCR. The sample lists approximately 70,000 distinct CDR3 sequences, 94% occurring once. This sequence was found in a human donor with multiple sclerosis. This sequence joins TRBV13 and TRBJ2-5; no firm D call. The material sequenced was CD8+ T cells from PBMCs. This CDR3 is CASSFGSKETQYF. CDR3 DNA sequence: TGTGCCAGCAGCTTTGGGTCCAAAGAGACCCAGTACTTC.